This T cell receptor beta chain was profiled in a study of identical twins. Findings and caveats of the study: With abundant cord blood beta clonotypes, insertions were fewer; memory repertoires showed no such pattern.

The junction had 12 bases not matched to a gene; V was cut back by 3 bases and J by 4 bases. CDR1 ENHRY and CDR2 SYGVKD come from the germline V gene. The CDR3 loop spans 17 amino acids. Template switching (which added a universal primer site) was used, and cDNA carried unique molecular identifiers. MiXCR, run by TCRdb on the 5' RACE reads, gives a single entry per CDR3 protein. The sample shows approximately 220,000 distinct CDR3 sequences, roughly 7.5% of them seen only once. This clonotype was seen repeatedly, ten times or more. No antigen is known for it. A further study also used this sample, focusing on yellow fever vaccine responses in identical twins. Turning to that study: Convergence reportedly seemed to mark part of the twins' vaccine T cell response, with personalization marking the rest.

This sequence originates from a woman aged 18-29 years in good health. The V gene is TRBV10-3, the J gene TRBJ2-7; 10 positions agree with TRBD2. Sequencing was performed on memory (CD45RO+) T cells sorted from blood. In DNA, the CDR3 is TGTGCCATCAGTGACCAACCTAGCGGGAGAAGCAATTACGAGCAGTACTTC. This sequence encodes CAISDQPSGRSNYEQYF.